The 29 T cell receptor beta chains below were found in one sample sequenced in a study of Graves' ophthalmopathy and Graves' hyperthyroidism. The authors amplified TCR beta CDR3 regions from RNA transcripts. The authors performed first-round RT-PCR with HTBI primers and then a second-round multiplex PCR. TCRdb reprocessed the multiplex PCR reads with MiXCR, giving one entry per CDR3 protein. The sample lists 600,000 to 700,000 distinct CDR3 sequences, over 40% occurring once. Sequenced sample: peripheral blood. The receptors shown here come from an adult man with Graves' ophthalmopathy.

As concerns this clonotype: Just one base apart from a much larger clone, this may be a read error. The chain uses TRBV20-1 and TRBJ2-7; no clear D. Germline loops: CDR1 DFQATT, CDR2 SNEGSKA (reference sequence). The CDR3 has 14 residues. The CDR3 reads CNARVPGKAYEQYF. The DNA for the CDR3 is TGCAATGCTAGAGTCCCCGGCAAGGCCTACGAGCAGTACTTC.

As regards this clonotype: Being one base from a much bigger clone, this may be a read error. The chain employs TRBV7-3 and TRBJ2-2; TRBD1 is a possible D gene (5 bases). The germline V and J ends were trimmed by 2 bases and 6 bases, with 13 bases remaining between them. Germline values: CDR1 SGHTA, CDR2 FQGTGA. The CDR3 is 15 amino acids. CDR3 sequence: CASSLGAGRSGELFF. DNA for the CDR3: TGTGCCAGCAGCTTAGGGGCAGGTCGATCCGGGGAGCTGTTTTTT.

The genes are TRBV12-3 or TRBV12-4 and TRBJ1-5; the match to TRBD1 covers 11 bases. V was pared by 6 bases and J by 0 bases, with 7 bases of the junction left unmatched. This CDR3 contains 17 residues. CDR3 sequence: CASRGQGDGYSNQPQHF. The CDR3, as DNA: TGTGCCAGCAGGGGACAGGGGGACGGGTATAGCAATCAGCCCCAGCATTTT.

This clonotype was observed a handful of times. The chain employs TRBV13 and TRBJ2-7; TRBD2 matches at 12 bases. Germline assignment: CDR1 PRHDT and CDR2 FYEKMQ (reference sequence). The CDR3 extends over 15 amino acids. The V segment lost 0 bases and the J segment 7 bases; nucleotides outside the gene matches: 4. The CDR3 DNA follows: TGTGCCAGCAGCTTAGGCCTAGCGGGGGGGCTTGAGCAGTACTTC. Its protein product is CASSLGLAGGLEQYF.

Notes on this clonotype: This may be a read error, as it is one base from a much larger clone. The chain combines TRBV5-1 with TRBJ2-7, with 9 bases that match TRBD2. The CDR3 spans 14 residues. The V segment lost 4 bases and the J segment 6 bases; nucleotides outside the gene matches: 8. Germline CDR1 is SGHRS and CDR2 is YFSETQ. The CDR3 spells CASSVTSGRCEQYF. The CDR3 nucleotides are TGCGCCAGCAGCGTGACTAGCGGACGCTGCGAGCAGTACTTC. The full variable domain, with the rest looked up from reference TRBV5-1 and TRBJ2-7, is KAGVTQTPRYLIKTRGQQVTLSCSPISGHRSVSWYQQTPGQGLQFLFEYFSETQRNKGNFPGRFSGRQFSNSRSEMNVSTLELGDSALYLCASSVTSGRCEQYFGPGTRLTVT.

The chain uses TRBV7-2 and TRBJ1-2, with D possibly TRBD1 on 6 matching bases. This CDR3 comprises 17 residues. V was shortened by 1 base and J by 7 bases, with 22 bases between the two germline ends. Germline-derived CDR1 and CDR2 are SGHTA and FQGNSA. The DNA of the CDR3 is TGTGCCAGCAGCTTAGTAGGGACTGGGGGCGAGGCGGGTGGCTACACCTTC. It yields the protein CASSLVGTGGEAGGYTF. Supplemented by reference TRBV7-2 and TRBJ1-2, the full variable domain reads GAGVSQSPSNKVTEKGKDVELRCDPISGHTALYWYRQSLGQGLEFLIYFQGNSAPDKSGLPSDRFSAERTGGSVSTLTIQRTQQEDSAVYLCASSLVGTGGEAGGYTFGSGTRLTVV.

The J gene is TRBJ2-5, the V gene TRBV20-1, with 7 bases matching TRBD1. This CDR3 spans 16 amino acids. Unmatched junction bases numbered 16, after V lost 4 bases and J lost 5 bases. Germline lookup yields CDR1 DFQATT and CDR2 SNEGSKA (reference sequence). The CDR3 reads CSATPGGVGEEETQYF. The CDR3, as DNA: TGCAGTGCTACCCCAGGGGGAGTGGGAGAGGAGGAGACCCAGTACTTC.

Regarding this clonotype: It may be a read error: a sequence one base away is much more abundant. The rearrangement joins TRBV7-2 to TRBJ1-1; 9 bases agree with TRBD1. Germline assignment: CDR1 SGHTA and CDR2 FQGNSA. The CDR3 extends over 11 amino acids. CDR3 bases: TGTGTCAGCAGCGTCGACAGGGGGGCTTTCTTT. Protein sequence: CVSSVDRGAFF. Full variable domain (remainder filled in from reference TRBV7-2 and TRBJ1-1): GAGVSQSPSNKVTEKGKDVELRCDPISGHTALYWYRQSLGQGLEFLIYFQGNSAPDKSGLPSDRFSAERTGGSVSTLTIQRTQQEDSAVYLCVSSVDRGAFFGQGTRLTVV.

V and J are TRBV12-3 or TRBV12-4 and TRBJ2-7, with a possible D match to TRBD2 (6 bases). The CDR3 runs 14 residues. Between the trimmed V and J ends, which lost 5 bases and 4 bases, there was a span of 15 bases. This chain's CDR3 is CASSMGLGGYEQYF. The CDR3 DNA reads as TGTGCCAGCAGTATGGGACTTGGTGGATACGAGCAGTACTTC.

This clonotype was observed at least ten times. The CDR3 reads CASSLSRGSTDTQYF. The CDR3, as DNA: TGTGCCAGCAGCTTAAGTCGGGGGAGCACAGATACGCAGTATTTT. The chain carries TRBV7-6 and TRBJ2-3, with a weak D call TRBD2 (6 bases). The CDR3 totals 15 residues. Trimming shortened V by 2 bases and J by 0 bases, and 9 bases separated the two germline ends. Germline V gene lookup returns CDR1 SGHVS and CDR2 FNYEAQ.

This rearrangement joins TRBV19 to TRBJ2-5; D is unclear. Germline V CDR1 and CDR2: LNHDA, SQIVND (reference sequence). This CDR3 spans 16 amino acids. V gave up 4 bases and J gave up 1 base, with 16 bases separating them. The CDR3 nucleotides are TGTGCCAGTAGTAGGGTGTGGAACGGGTTCCAAGAGACCCAGTACTTC. Protein sequence: CASSRVWNGFQETQYF. Looking up the rest from reference TRBV19 and TRBJ2-5 gives the full variable domain: DGGITQSPKYLFRKEGQNVTLSCEQNLNHDAMYWYRQDPGQGLRLIYYSQIVNDFQKGDIAEGYSVSREKKESFPLTVTSAQKNPTAFYLCASSRVWNGFQETQYFGPGTRLLVL.

To note about this clonotype: A much bigger clone sits one base away, suggesting this may be a read error. The conserved final phenylalanine or tryptophan is absent from the CDR3, which likely points to a read error. The chain employs TRBV5-4 and TRBJ2-5; possible D gene TRBD2, 6 bases. Germline V CDR1 and CDR2: SGHNT, YYREEE (reference sequence). The CDR3 extends over 15 amino acids. V was shortened by 2 bases and J by 2 bases, with 13 bases between the two germline ends. For the CDR3, the DNA is TGTGCCAGCAGCTTCCCACTAAGCGGGCAAGAGACCCAGTACGTC. As protein: CASSFPLSGQETQYV.

V and J are TRBV10-3 and TRBJ2-5, with TRBD1 identical over 9 bases. The ends lost 5 bases at V and 2 bases at J; junction bases unmatched: 6. The CDR3 has 15 residues. CDR1 is ENHRY, CDR2 SYGVKD, per germline. CDR3 bases: TGTGCCATCAGTTCGGACAGGGGCCCTCAAGAGACCCAGTACTTC. Its protein product is CAISSDRGPQETQYF.

On this clonotype itself: A much larger clone lies one base from this, so it may be a read error. In DNA, the CDR3 is TGCAGCGTTGAGGCACTAGCGGAGACTTCCTGCGAGCAGTACTTC. Its translation is CSVEALAETSCEQYF. The chain employs TRBV29-1 and TRBJ2-7; 8 positions agree with TRBD2. The CDR3 is made up of 15 amino acids. Germline values: CDR1 SQVTM, CDR2 ANQGSEA.

The chain combines TRBV6-1 with TRBJ1-3; D is uncertain. CDR3 size: 15 residues. Germline CDR1 is MNHNS and CDR2 is SASEGT. Trimming took off 6 bases at V and 4 bases at J, with 16 bases between the two ends. As DNA, the CDR3 is TGTGCCAGCAGGCCCGGGCCTGACTTAGGAAACACCATATATTTT. This gives the protein CASRPGPDLGNTIYF.

The chain carries TRBV7-2 and TRBJ1-5; D uncertain. Germline assignment: CDR1 SGHTA and CDR2 FQGNSA. V was pared by 5 bases and J by 6 bases, with 23 bases between. This CDR3 is built from 17 residues. The DNA of the CDR3 is TGTGCCAGCAGCCAAGATCTTGGGGTGGGTACCGGTCAGCCCCAGCATTTT. Translating gives CASSQDLGVGTGQPQHF.

Ten or more counts support this clonotype. As DNA, the CDR3 is TGTGCCAGCAGTCCCGGGCGCAGGGCGAACACCGGGGAGCTGTTTTTT. This codes for CASSPGRRANTGELFF. The chain links TRBV12-3 or TRBV12-4 to TRBJ2-2; D is possibly TRBD1 (5 bases). V lost 5 bases to trimming and J lost 0 bases, with 13 bases between them. This CDR3 is built from 16 residues.

This clonotype has ten or more counts. This chain uses TRBV19 with TRBJ1-4; 8 bases align to TRBD1. After removal of 1 base from V and 7 bases from J, the junction contained 2 bases not matched to a gene. The germline V gene has CDR1 LNHDA and CDR2 SQIVND (reference sequence). The CDR3 is 14 residues long. CDR3 in amino acids: CASSIGGQGEKLFF. The CDR3, as DNA: TGTGCCAGTAGTATAGGTGGACAGGGTGAAAAACTGTTTTTT.

The table lists this clonotype with a few counts. CDR3 loop: CASSQESRALEPQHF. For the CDR3, the DNA is TGTGCCAGCAGCCAAGAGTCCAGGGCCTTAGAGCCCCAGCATTTT. The genes are TRBV4-2 and TRBJ1-5; D might be TRBD1 (5 bases). Germline CDR1 LGHNA, CDR2 YNFKEQ. CDR3 length equals 15 residues. Between the trimmed V and J ends, which lost 0 bases and 8 bases, there was a span of 14 bases.

This clonotype was seen repeatedly, ten times or more. This chain links TRBV10-3 with TRBJ1-4; TRBD1 is a possible D gene (5 bases). The CDR3 is made up of 12 amino acids. From germline, CDR1 is ENHRY and CDR2 SYGVKD. V shed 3 bases and J shed 8 bases, with 7 bases lying between them. CDR3 residues: CAISDRAEKLFF. The CDR3 DNA sequence: TGTGCCATCAGTGACAGGGCAGAAAAACTGTTTTTT.

This rearrangement joins TRBV9 to TRBJ2-5; D is possibly TRBD2 (7 bases). V was clipped by 6 bases and J by 2 bases, with 17 bases between them. Per the germline V gene, CDR1 is SGDLS and CDR2 is YYNGEE. CDR3 size: 15 residues. The CDR3 region is CASTGGGGYQETQYF. The CDR3 DNA sequence: TGTGCCAGCACGGGTGGCGGGGGCTATCAAGAGACCCAGTACTTC.

The chain employs TRBV20-1 and TRBJ2-2, with 8 bases aligning to TRBD2. The CDR3 consists of 15 residues. V lost 0 bases, J lost 0 bases, and 0 bases stayed unmatched. Germline CDR1 is DFQATT and CDR2 is SNEGSKA (reference sequence). This CDR3 is CSAREAGANTGELFF. CDR3 sequence (DNA): TGCAGTGCTAGAGAAGCGGGGGCGAACACCGGGGAGCTGTTTTTT.

Points on this clonotype: A clone one base away is much larger, so this may be a read error. This chain links TRBV2 with TRBJ1-5; D is ambiguous. The V gene's germline CDR1 is SNHLY and CDR2 FYNNEI. Trimming shortened V by 5 bases and J by 6 bases, and 14 bases separated the two germline ends. This CDR3 comprises 14 residues. CDR3 sequence reads: CASSYFGGIQPQHF. CDR3 DNA: TGTGCCAGCAGTTATTTCGGAGGGATTCAGCCCCAGCATTTT. The entire variable domain, with the rest obtained from reference TRBV2 and TRBJ1-5, is as follows: EPEVTQTPSHQVTQMGQEVILRCVPISNHLYFYWYRQILGQKVEFLVSFYNNEISEKSEIFDDQFSVERPDGSNFTLKIRSTKLEDSAMYFCASSYFGGIQPQHFGDGTRLSIL.

J is TRBJ1-2 and V is TRBV6-5, with 8 bases aligning to TRBD1. Germline V CDR1 and CDR2: MNHEY, SVGAGI. The junction had 8 bases not matched to a gene; V was cut back by 0 bases and J by 8 bases. The CDR3 runs 15 residues. CDR3 in amino acids: CASSYSQGARFGYTF. As DNA, the CDR3 is TGTGCCAGCAGTTACTCGCAGGGGGCGCGGTTCGGCTACACCTTC.

Ten or more counts support this clonotype. The chain links TRBV6-5 to TRBJ1-5; D uncertain. V lost 0 bases to trimming and J lost 10 bases, with 10 bases between them. The V gene's germline CDR1 is MNHEY and CDR2 SVGAGI. The CDR3 spans 13 residues. For the CDR3, the DNA is TGTGCCAGCAGTTACTCGATCCGGGAACCCCAGCATTTT. This encodes CASSYSIREPQHF.

This clonotype was observed a single time. This chain links TRBV19 with TRBJ2-5; 8 nucleotides align to TRBD1. This CDR3 comprises 13 residues. Germline V gene sequence: CDR1 LNHDA, CDR2 SQIVND (reference sequence). The junction had 10 bases not matched to a gene; V was cut back by 7 bases and J by 9 bases. CDR3 sequence: CASTQGGNQPQYF. CDR3 bases: TGTGCCAGTACACAGGGGGGCAATCAGCCCCAGTACTTC.

The chain joins TRBV29-1 to TRBJ2-3, with unresolved D. V lost 0 bases and J lost 12, with 19 bases in between. This CDR3 comprises 14 residues. Germline values: CDR1 SQVTM, CDR2 ANQGSEA. The CDR3 DNA reads TGCAGCGTTGAAGATAAGACAAGGACGCGGCGACAGTATTTT. Its protein product is CSVEDKTRTRRQYF.

The genes are TRBV2 and TRBJ2-7; D possibly corresponds to TRBD1 (5 bases). Trimming took off 6 bases at V and 4 bases at J, with 16 bases between the two ends. CDR1 is SNHLY and CDR2 is FYNNEI in the germline V gene. This CDR3 is 14 amino acids long. The CDR3 sequence is CASRDRSTEYEQYF. CDR3 in DNA: TGTGCCAGCAGAGATCGTTCGACAGAATACGAGCAGTACTTC.

At least ten counts were recorded for this clonotype. The chain couples TRBV19 to TRBJ1-5; TRBD1 matches 10 bases. Germline CDR1 LNHDA, CDR2 SQIVND (reference sequence). The CDR3 is made up of 16 amino acids. Germline trimming cut 5 bases from V and 7 bases from J; bases unmatched to any gene: 11. The CDR3 sequence: CASSLSGTGVGQPQHF. In nucleotides, the CDR3 is TGTGCCAGTAGTCTCTCCGGGACAGGGGTTGGACAGCCCCAGCATTTT.